This T cell receptor (beta chain) emerged from a study of shared clonotypes between healthy human individuals. This CDR3 has 14 amino acids. V shed 0 bases, J shed 11 bases, and the junction held 7 bases outside the gene matches. The germline gives CDR1 SGHDN, CDR2 FVKESK. All the donors were Caucasian adults who lived in Nashville, Tennessee. Method: immunoSEQ multiplex PCR; TCRdb's copy keeps in-frame clones and lacks some. This sample carries roughly 2.5 million clones, more than 90% of them seen once, and the ten largest clones take around 0.14%. Sequenced input: naive CD4+ T cells sorted from blood. Subset of the sample: CD45RA+ positively selected. The rearrangement links TRBV14 to TRBJ1-1; TRBD1 matches 9 bases. The TCR originated in a man between 18 and 35 years old in good health. CDR3 sequence reads: CASSQDYRGRGAFF. The CDR3 nucleotides read TGTGCCAGCAGCCAAGATTACAGGGGGCGAGGGGCTTTCTTT.